The TCR beta chain described here comes from a study of metastatic and nonmetastatic thyroid tumors. Background on the study: Across blood and tumor or nodule tissue, repertoires from malignant and benign thyroid patients were compared with one another.

The trim removed 4 bases at V and 3 bases at J, leaving 8 bases unmatched. This CDR3 has 16 amino acids. CDR1 and CDR2 (germline): LGHDT, YNNKEL (reference sequence). Patients were all untreated before their thyroid surgery. The authors' processing: In papillary thyroid cancer, a distant-metastasis classifier was built using CDR3 differences across clinicopathological groups. TCRdb re-clonotyped the PCR reads via MiXCR. The V and J calls, along with clone size, are taken from TCRdb and not from the paper's own processing. The sample lists over 25,000 clones, about 15% seen once, with approximately 3.3% in the top ten. This clone appeared many times. Its antigen is undetermined. Overall study results and limits: Versus benign nodules, malignant thyroid tumors reportedly had significantly higher TCR beta diversity, in blood and tumor.

The material sequenced was blood. The chain couples TRBV3-1 to TRBJ2-7; 11 bases are a match to TRBD2. The TCR sequence derives from a female donor with papillary thyroid cancer or a benign thyroid nodule (not recorded which). Some clones in this sample may be carry-over from other donors' samples. CDR3: CASSPRVAGGLYEQYF. CDR3 in DNA: TGTGCCAGCAGCCCTCGGGTAGCGGGAGGGCTCTACGAGCAGTACTTC.